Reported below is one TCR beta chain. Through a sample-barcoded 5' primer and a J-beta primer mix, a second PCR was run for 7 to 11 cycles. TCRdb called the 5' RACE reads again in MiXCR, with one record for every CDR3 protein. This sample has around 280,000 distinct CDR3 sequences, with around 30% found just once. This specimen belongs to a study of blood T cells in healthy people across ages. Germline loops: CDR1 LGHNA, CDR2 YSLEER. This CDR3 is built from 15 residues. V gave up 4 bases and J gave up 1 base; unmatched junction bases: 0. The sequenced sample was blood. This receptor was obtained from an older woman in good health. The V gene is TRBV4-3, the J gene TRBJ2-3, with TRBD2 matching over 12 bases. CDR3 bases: TGCGCCAGCAGCCGACTAGCGGGGGGCACAGATACGCAGTATTTT. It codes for CASSRLAGGTDTQYF.